These T cell receptor beta chains were read from a single sample in a study of siplizumab effects on memory and regulatory T cells. Here immunoSEQ multiplex PCR was the method, and the copy in TCRdb shows in-frame clones only, minus some. The data hold some 87,000 clones, with approximately 90% observed a single time. The sequenced material came from CD4+ T cells sorted from blood. The source of these receptors is a human donor in good health. CDR3s include the opening cysteine and the closing phenylalanine or tryptophan. D genes are given only for firm matches. The size of a clone is reported for some rows only, either as once, few or many, or as a class for expanded clones.

D: .
J: TRBJ1-2
V: TRBV6-5
size: once
CDR3: CASSYSGGGLYGYTF
DNA: TGTGCCAGCAGTTACTCGGGTGGGGGGCTCTATGGCTACACCTTC

D: TRBD2
J: TRBJ2-5
V: TRBV7-9
size: few
CDR3: CASSDGLASGLQETQYF
DNA: TGTGCCAGCAGCGATGGTTTGGCTAGCGGGCTTCAAGAGACCCAGTACTTC

D: .
J: TRBJ1-5
V: TRBV7-6
size: once
CDR3: CASSLTYSGQPQHF
DNA: TGTGCCAGCAGCTTAACATATTCGGGTCAGCCCCAGCATTTT

D: .
J: TRBJ2-7
V: TRBV7-2
size: .
CDR3: CASSLYPSNEQYF
DNA: TGTGCCAGCAGCTTATATCCGAGTAACGAGCAGTACTTC

D: TRBD2
J: TRBJ2-1
V: TRBV19
size: .
CDR3: CASSKLAASSYNEQFF
DNA: TGTGCCAGTAGCAAACTAGCGGCTAGCTCCTACAATGAGCAGTTCTTC

D: TRBD1
J: TRBJ1-1
V: TRBV11-2
size: .
CDR3: CASTQGGDTEAFF
DNA: TGTGCCAGCACCCAGGGGGGGGACACTGAAGCTTTCTTT

D: .
J: TRBJ1-5
V: TRBV30
size: .
CDR3: CAWSDRQFRPYSNQPQHF
DNA: TGTGCCTGGAGCGACCGACAGTTCCGTCCTTATAGCAATCAGCCCCAGCATTTT

D: .
J: TRBJ1-6
V: TRBV7-9
size: .
CDR3: CASSNRQNSPLHF
DNA: TGTGCCAGCAGCAACCGACAGAATTCACCCCTCCACTTT

D: TRBD1
J: TRBJ2-1
V: TRBV4-3
size: .
CDR3: CASSQAGTGTNEQFF
DNA: TGCGCCAGCAGCCAGGCCGGGACAGGGACCAATGAGCAGTTCTTC

D: .
J: TRBJ1-5
V: TRBV6-1
size: .
CDR3: CARGDGNQPQHF
DNA: TGTGCCAGGGGGGATGGCAATCAGCCCCAGCATTTT

D: TRBD1
J: TRBJ1-2
V: TRBV30
size: .
CDR3: CAWKYQGGNGYTF
DNA: TGTGCCTGGAAATATCAGGGGGGTAATGGCTACACCTTC

D: .
J: TRBJ2-6
V: TRBV5-1
size: .
CDR3: CASSLGGAGANVLTF
DNA: TGCGCCAGCAGCTTGGGAGGGGCTGGGGCCAACGTCCTGACTTTC

D: .
J: TRBJ2-5
V: TRBV4-3
size: .
CDR3: CASSQDFGTQYF
DNA: TGCGCCAGCAGCCAAGACTTCGGGACCCAGTACTTC

D: TRBD1
J: TRBJ1-2
V: TRBV6-6
size: .
CDR3: CASSYATGEYDYTF
DNA: TGTGCCAGCAGTTACGCGACAGGGGAATATGACTACACCTTC

D: TRBD2
J: TRBJ2-1
V: TRBV7-9
size: .
CDR3: CASRREGSSYNEQFF
DNA: TGTGCCAGCCGACGGGAGGGAAGCTCCTACAATGAGCAGTTCTTC

D: TRBD1
J: TRBJ1-2
V: TRBV30
size: .
CDR3: CAWSGRGRPYGYTF
DNA: TGTGCCTGGAGTGGCAGGGGGCGGCCCTATGGCTACACCTTC

D: .
J: TRBJ1-1
V: TRBV5-6
size: .
CDR3: CASSRKTAVMNTEAFF
DNA: TGTGCCAGCAGTAGAAAGACGGCAGTCATGAACACTGAAGCTTTCTTT

D: .
J: TRBJ2-3
V: TRBV5-1
size: .
CDR3: CASSAPTSTDTQYF
DNA: TGCGCCAGCAGCGCCCCTACTAGCACAGATACGCAGTATTTT

D: .
J: TRBJ1-2
V: TRBV10-3
size: .
CDR3: CAISGGLSNYGYTF
DNA: TGTGCCATCAGTGGGGGGCTGTCAAACTATGGCTACACCTTC

D: .
J: TRBJ2-5
V: TRBV21-1
size: .
CDR3: CASSISAETQYF
DNA: TGTGCCAGCAGCATTAGCGCGGAGACCCAGTACTTC

D: TRBD1
J: TRBJ2-6
V: TRBV2
size: .
CDR3: CASSLGQGSGANVLTF
DNA: TGTGCCAGCAGTTTGGGACAGGGCTCTGGGGCCAACGTCCTGACTTTC

D: .
J: TRBJ1-2
V: TRBV28
size: .
CDR3: CASSSGGGGYTF
DNA: TGTGCCAGCAGTTCGGGGGGCGGCGGCTACACCTTC

D: .
J: TRBJ2-3
V: TRBV5-1
size: .
CDR3: CASSLGVSRVTDTQYF
DNA: TGCGCCAGCAGCTTGGGTGTCTCTAGGGTCACAGATACGCAGTATTTT

D: TRBD1
J: TRBJ2-5
V: TRBV28
size: .
CDR3: CASTPWGQGAHYTTETQYF
DNA: TGTGCCAGCACCCCTTGGGGACAGGGGGCCCATTACACGACAGAGACCCAGTACTTC

D: .
J: TRBJ1-2
V: TRBV7-9
size: few
CDR3: CASSLASGGYTF
DNA: TGTGCCAGCAGCTTAGCGTCCGGAGGCTACACCTTC

D: TRBD1
J: TRBJ2-1
V: TRBV5-1
size: .
CDR3: CASSFQGAYHNEQFF
DNA: TGCGCCAGCAGCTTTCAGGGGGCGTATCACAATGAGCAGTTCTTC

D: .
J: TRBJ1-1
V: TRBV21-1
size: once
CDR3: CAPRGGRADELHRRSTEAFF
DNA: TGTGCCCCCAGAGGGGGCCGCGCCGACGAACTACACCGACGCAGCACTGAAGCTTTCTTT

D: TRBD1
J: TRBJ1-4
V: TRBV19
size: .
CDR3: CASANQGATNEKLFF
DNA: TGTGCCAGCGCGAATCAGGGGGCAACTAATGAAAAACTGTTTTTT

D: .
J: TRBJ1-5
V: TRBV7-8
size: .
CDR3: CASSDLGSGQPQHF
DNA: TGTGCCAGCAGCGATTTAGGAAGCGGGCAGCCCCAGCATTTT

D: TRBD1
J: TRBJ2-1
V: TRBV7-9
size: .
CDR3: CASSPGQTYNEQFF
DNA: TGTGCCAGCAGCCCGGGACAGACCTACAATGAGCAGTTCTTC

D: .
J: TRBJ1-1
V: TRBV5-6
size: .
CDR3: CASSPGSPTHTEAFF
DNA: TGTGCCAGCAGCCCTGGGAGCCCTACGCACACTGAAGCTTTCTTT